This entry describes one T cell receptor beta chain. The same CDR3 also results from other DNA sequences found in this sample. The data were taken from a study of shared T cell receptors in the human thymus. From germline, CDR1 is MNHEY and CDR2 SMNVEV (reference sequence). The V gene lost 5 bases and the J gene lost 0 bases, with 11 bases spanning the gap. CDR3 length equals 14 residues. The assay was immunoSEQ multiplex PCR, and TCRdb's table has in-frame clones only and misses some. The sample shows approximately 730,000 clones, over 75% of them seen only once. These same records also appear under a second study, on human thymus T cells. That paper states: Those donating were healthy Finnish infants in corrective surgery for congenital heart defects. In corrective heart surgery, resections were taken, and these provided the thymus tissue. Among thymic and blood repertoires, usage of V and J genes appeared biased. Related research has reported that thymic repertoires overlap highly among unrelated individuals.

Source material: thymocytes. This sequence joins TRBV27 and TRBJ2-7; possibly TRBD1 for D (6 bases). The source is a girl under three years old with a congenital heart defect. The CDR3 DNA reads TGTGCCAGCAGTCCTCGGACAGTCTCCTACGAGCAGTACTTC. Its translation is CASSPRTVSYEQYF.